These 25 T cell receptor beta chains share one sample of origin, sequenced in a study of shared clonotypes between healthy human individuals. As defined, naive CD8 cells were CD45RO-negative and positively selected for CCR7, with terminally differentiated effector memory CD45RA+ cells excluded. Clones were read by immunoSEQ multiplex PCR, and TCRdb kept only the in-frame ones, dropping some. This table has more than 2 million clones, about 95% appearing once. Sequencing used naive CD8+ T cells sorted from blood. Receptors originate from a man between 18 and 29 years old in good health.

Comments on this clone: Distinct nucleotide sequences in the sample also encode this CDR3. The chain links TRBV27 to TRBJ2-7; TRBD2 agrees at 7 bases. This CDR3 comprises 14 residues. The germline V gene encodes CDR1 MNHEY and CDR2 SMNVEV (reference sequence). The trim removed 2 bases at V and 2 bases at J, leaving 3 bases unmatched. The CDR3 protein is CASSLRGSTYEQYF. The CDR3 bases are TGTGCCAGCAGTTTACGCGGGAGTACCTACGAGCAGTACTTC.

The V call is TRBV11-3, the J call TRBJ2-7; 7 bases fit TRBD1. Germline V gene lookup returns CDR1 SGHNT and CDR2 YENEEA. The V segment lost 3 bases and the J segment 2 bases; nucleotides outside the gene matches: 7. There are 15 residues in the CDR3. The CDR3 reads CASSFGRGPTYEQYF. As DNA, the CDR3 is TGTGCCAGCAGCTTCGGTAGGGGGCCTACCTACGAGCAGTACTTC. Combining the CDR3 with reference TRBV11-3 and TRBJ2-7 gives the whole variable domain EAGVVQSPRYKIIEKKQPVAFWCNPISGHNTLYWYLQNLGQGPELLIRYENEEAVDDSQLPKDRFSAERLKGVDSTLKIQPAELGDSAVYLCASSFGRGPTYEQYFGPGTRLTVT.

For the CDR3, the DNA is TGTGCCAGCCAGGGGTTCCCAGATACGCAGTATTTT. This gives the protein CASQGFPDTQYF. This chain uses TRBV11-2 with TRBJ2-3; D perhaps matches TRBD1 (6 bases). Trimming removed 8 bases at V and 4 bases at J, with 10 bases between. From germline, CDR1 is SGHAT and CDR2 FQNNGV. CDR3 length: 12 residues. The full variable domain, with the rest looked up from reference TRBV11-2 and TRBJ2-3, is EAGVAQSPRYKIIEKRQSVAFWCNPISGHATLYWYQQILGQGPKLLIQFQNNGVVDDSQLPKDRFSAERLKGVDSTLKIQPAKLEDSAVYLCASQGFPDTQYFGPGTRLTVL.

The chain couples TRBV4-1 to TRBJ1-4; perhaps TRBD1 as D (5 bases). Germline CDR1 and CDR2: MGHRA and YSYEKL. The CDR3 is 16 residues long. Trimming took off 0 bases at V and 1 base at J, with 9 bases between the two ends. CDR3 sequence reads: CASSQDPGGTNEKLFF. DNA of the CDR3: TGCGCCAGCAGCCAAGATCCGGGGGGAACTAATGAAAAACTGTTTTTT.

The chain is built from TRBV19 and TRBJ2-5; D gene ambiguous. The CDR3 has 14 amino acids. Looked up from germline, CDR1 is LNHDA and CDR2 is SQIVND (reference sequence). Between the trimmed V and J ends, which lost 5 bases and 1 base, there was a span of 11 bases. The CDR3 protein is CASSLTPVQETQYF. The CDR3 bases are TGTGCCAGTAGTCTCACGCCTGTCCAAGAGACCCAGTACTTC.

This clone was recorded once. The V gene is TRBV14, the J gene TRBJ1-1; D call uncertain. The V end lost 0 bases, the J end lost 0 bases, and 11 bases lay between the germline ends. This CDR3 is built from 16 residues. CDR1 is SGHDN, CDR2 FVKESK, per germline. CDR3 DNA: TGTGCCAGCAGCCAAGACTACCGTGAGATGAACACTGAAGCTTTCTTT. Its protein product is CASSQDYREMNTEAFF.

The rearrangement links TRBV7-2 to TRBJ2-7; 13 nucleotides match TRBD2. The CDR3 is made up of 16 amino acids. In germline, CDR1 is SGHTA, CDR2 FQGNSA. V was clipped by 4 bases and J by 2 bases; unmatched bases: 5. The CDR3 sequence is CASSSSLAGGAYEQYF. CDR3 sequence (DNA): TGTGCCAGCAGCTCTTCACTAGCGGGAGGGGCCTACGAGCAGTACTTC. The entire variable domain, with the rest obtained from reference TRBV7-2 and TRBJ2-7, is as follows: GAGVSQSPSNKVTEKGKDVELRCDPISGHTALYWYRQSLGQGLEFLIYFQGNSAPDKSGLPSDRFSAERTGGSVSTLTIQRTQQEDSAVYLCASSSSLAGGAYEQYFGPGTRLTVT.

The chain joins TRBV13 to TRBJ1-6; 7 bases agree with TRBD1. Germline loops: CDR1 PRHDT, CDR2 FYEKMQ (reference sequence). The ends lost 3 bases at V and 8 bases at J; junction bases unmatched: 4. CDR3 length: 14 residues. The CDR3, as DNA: TGTGCCAGCAGCTTCGGAGGGGGCGATTCACCCCTCCACTTT. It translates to CASSFGGGDSPLHF. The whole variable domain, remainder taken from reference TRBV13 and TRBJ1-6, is AAGVIQSPRHLIKEKRETATLKCYPIPRHDTVYWYQQGPGQDPQFLISFYEKMQSDKGSIPDRFSAQQFSDYHSELNMSSLELGDSALYFCASSFGGGDSPLHFGNGTRLTVT.

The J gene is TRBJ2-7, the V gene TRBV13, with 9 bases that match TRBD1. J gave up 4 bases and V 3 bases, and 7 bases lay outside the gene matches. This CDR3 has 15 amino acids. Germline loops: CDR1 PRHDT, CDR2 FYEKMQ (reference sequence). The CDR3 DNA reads TGTGCCAGCAGCTTTTCCGGGACAGGGATGTACGAGCAGTACTTC. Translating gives CASSFSGTGMYEQYF.

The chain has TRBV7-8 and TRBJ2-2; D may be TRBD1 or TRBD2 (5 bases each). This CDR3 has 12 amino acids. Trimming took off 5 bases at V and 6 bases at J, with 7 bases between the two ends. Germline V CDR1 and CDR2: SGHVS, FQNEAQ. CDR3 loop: CASSLGAGELFF. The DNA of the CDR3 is TGTGCCAGCAGCCTGGGGGCCGGGGAGCTGTTTTTT.

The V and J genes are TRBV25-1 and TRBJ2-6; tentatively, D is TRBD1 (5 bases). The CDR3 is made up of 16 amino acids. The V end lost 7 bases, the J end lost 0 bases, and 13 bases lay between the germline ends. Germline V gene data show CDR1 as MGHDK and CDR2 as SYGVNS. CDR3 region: CASTSVGASGANVLTF. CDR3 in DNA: TGTGCCAGCACCTCGGTAGGGGCCTCTGGGGCCAACGTCCTGACTTTC.

The CDR3 DNA reads TGTGCCAGCAGCCAAGCGTCCTCCTACGAGCAGTACTTC. Protein: CASSQASSYEQYF. The chain employs TRBV7-9 and TRBJ2-7, with D uncertain. Germline CDR1 is SEHNR and CDR2 is FQNEAQ (reference sequence). The ends were cut back, 5 bases at V and 0 bases at J, with 8 bases in the middle. The CDR3 loop spans 13 amino acids.

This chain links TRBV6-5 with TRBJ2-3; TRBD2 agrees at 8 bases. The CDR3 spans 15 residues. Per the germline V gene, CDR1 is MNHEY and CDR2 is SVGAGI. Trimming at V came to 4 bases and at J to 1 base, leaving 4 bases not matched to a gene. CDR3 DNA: TGTGCCAGCAGTTTAAGCGGGGGCCGCACAGATACGCAGTATTTT. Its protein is CASSLSGGRTDTQYF.

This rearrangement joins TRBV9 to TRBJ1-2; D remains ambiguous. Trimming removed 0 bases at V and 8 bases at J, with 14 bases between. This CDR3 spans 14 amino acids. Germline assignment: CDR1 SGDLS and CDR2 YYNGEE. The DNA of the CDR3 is TGTGCCAGCAGCGTAGGAGGCGGAAGCTGGGGCTACACCTTC. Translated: CASSVGGGSWGYTF.

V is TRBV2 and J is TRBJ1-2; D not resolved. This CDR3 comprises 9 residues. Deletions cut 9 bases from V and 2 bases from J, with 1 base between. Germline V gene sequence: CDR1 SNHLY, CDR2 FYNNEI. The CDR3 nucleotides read TGTGCCAGAAACTATGGCTACACCTTC. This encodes CARNYGYTF.

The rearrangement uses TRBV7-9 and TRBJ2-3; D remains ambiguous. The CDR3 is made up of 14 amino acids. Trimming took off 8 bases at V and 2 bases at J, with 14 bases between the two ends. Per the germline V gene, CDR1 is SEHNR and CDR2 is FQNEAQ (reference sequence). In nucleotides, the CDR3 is TGTGCCAGCGGCGCCGTAGCATCCACAGATACGCAGTATTTT. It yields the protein CASGAVASTDTQYF.

DNA for the CDR3: TGTGCCAGCAGCTTGGACCTGACCGGGGAGCTGTTTTTT. It is translated as CASSLDLTGELFF. The V and J genes are TRBV5-4 and TRBJ2-2; no firm D call. This CDR3 is 13 amino acids long. The V end lost 0 bases, the J end lost 5 bases, and 5 bases lay between the germline ends. Germline assignment: CDR1 SGHNT and CDR2 YYREEE (reference sequence).

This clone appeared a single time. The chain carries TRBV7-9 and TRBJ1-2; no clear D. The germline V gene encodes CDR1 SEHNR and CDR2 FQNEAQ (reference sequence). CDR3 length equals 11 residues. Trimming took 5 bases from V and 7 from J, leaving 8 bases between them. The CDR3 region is CASSHAPGYTF. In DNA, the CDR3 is TGTGCCAGCAGCCACGCCCCTGGCTACACCTTC.

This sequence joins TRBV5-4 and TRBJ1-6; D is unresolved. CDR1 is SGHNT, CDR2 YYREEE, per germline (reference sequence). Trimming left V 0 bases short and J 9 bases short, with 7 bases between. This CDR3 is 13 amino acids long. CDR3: CASSLVAGSPLHF. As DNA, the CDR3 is TGTGCCAGCAGCTTGGTAGCGGGTTCACCCCTCCACTTT.

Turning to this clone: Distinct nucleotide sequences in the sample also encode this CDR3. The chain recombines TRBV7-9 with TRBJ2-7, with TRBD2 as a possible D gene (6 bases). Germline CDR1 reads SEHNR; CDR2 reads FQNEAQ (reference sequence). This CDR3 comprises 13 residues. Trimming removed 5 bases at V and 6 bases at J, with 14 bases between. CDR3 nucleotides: TGTGCCAGCAGCCTGGGCGGGATGGGCGAGCAGTACTTC. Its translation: CASSLGGMGEQYF.

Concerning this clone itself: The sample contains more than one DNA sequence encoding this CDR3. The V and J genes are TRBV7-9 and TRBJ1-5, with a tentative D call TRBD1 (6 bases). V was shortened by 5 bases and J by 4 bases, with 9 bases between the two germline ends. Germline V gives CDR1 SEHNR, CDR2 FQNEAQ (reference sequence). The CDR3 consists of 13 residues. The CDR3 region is CASSPGQNQPQHF. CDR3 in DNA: TGTGCCAGCAGCCCCGGACAGAATCAGCCCCAGCATTTT.

This CDR3 is CASRSSVDYNEQFF. The CDR3 DNA reads as TGTGCCAGCAGATCGAGCGTAGACTACAATGAGCAGTTCTTC. The J gene is TRBJ2-1, the V gene TRBV13; D call uncertain. Trimming removed 6 bases from V and 3 bases from J, with 12 bases in between. From germline, CDR1 is PRHDT and CDR2 FYEKMQ (reference sequence). This CDR3 comprises 14 residues.

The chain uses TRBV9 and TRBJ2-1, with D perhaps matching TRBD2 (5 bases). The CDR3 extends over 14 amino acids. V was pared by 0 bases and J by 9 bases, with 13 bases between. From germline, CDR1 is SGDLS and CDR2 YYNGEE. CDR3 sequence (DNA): TGTGCCAGCAGCGTAGGAGGGAAAGTCAGTGAGCAGTTCTTC. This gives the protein CASSVGGKVSEQFF. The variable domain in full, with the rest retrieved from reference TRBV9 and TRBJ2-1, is DSGVTQTPKHLITATGQRVTLRCSPRSGDLSVYWYQQSLDQGLQFLIQYYNGEERAKGNILERFSAQQFPDLHSELNLSSLELGDSALYFCASSVGGKVSEQFFGPGTRLTVL.

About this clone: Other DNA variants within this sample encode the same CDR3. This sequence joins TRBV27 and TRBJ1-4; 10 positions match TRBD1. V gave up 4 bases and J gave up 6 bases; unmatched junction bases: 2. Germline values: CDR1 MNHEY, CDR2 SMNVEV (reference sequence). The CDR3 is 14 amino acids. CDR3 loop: CASSWTGGDEKLFF. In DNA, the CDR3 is TGTGCCAGCAGTTGGACAGGGGGGGATGAAAAACTGTTTTTT.

Written as DNA, the CDR3 is TGTGCCAGCAGTACGCCACTAGCGGGGACAGAATACAATGAGCAGTTCTTC. Its protein is CASSTPLAGTEYNEQFF. The rearrangement joins TRBV27 to TRBJ2-1, with 10 bases matching TRBD2. Trimming removed 5 bases from V and 4 bases from J; junction bases left unmatched: 11. This CDR3 is 17 amino acids long. Germline values: CDR1 MNHEY, CDR2 SMNVEV (reference sequence).